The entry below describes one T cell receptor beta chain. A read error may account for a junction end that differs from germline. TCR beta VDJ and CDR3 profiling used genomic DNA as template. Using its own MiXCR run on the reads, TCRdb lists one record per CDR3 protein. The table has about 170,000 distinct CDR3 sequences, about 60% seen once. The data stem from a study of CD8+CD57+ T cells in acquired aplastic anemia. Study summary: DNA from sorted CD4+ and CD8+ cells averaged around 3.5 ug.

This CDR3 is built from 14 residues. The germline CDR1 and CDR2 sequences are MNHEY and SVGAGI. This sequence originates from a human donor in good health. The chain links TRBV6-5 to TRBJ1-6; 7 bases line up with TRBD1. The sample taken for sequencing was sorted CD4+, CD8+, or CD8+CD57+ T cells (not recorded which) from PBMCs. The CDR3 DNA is TGTGCCATCAGTGAGTCACAGGGGAAATCACCCCTCCACTTT. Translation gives CAISESQGKSPLHF.